These T cell receptor beta chains were read from a single sample in a study of T cells expressing NK-cell markers. TCRdb processed the 5' RACE reads again and assigns one entry to each CDR3 protein, with no DNA. This repertoire includes 250,000 to 300,000 distinct CDR3 sequences. Sequenced: blood T cells: a sorted CD56 or NKG2C T cell subset, CD4+ or CD8+ T cells, or bulk PBMC T cells (not recorded which). Receptors were obtained from a man younger than 35 in good health. The CDR3 runs from the conserved cysteine through the conserved F or W.

J | V | CDR3
TRBJ2-1 | TRBV5-5 | CASSSTGLLGNEQFF
TRBJ2-3 | TRBV12-3/TRBV12-4 | CASSLGPGQYF
TRBJ2-3 | TRBV10-3 | CATLAKSTDTQYF
TRBJ2-1 | TRBV12-3/TRBV12-4 | CASSFQREGEQFF
TRBJ2-3 | TRBV12-3/TRBV12-4 | CASSLGAGGTDTQYF
TRBJ1-5 | TRBV5-6 | CASSETGGPGQPQHF
TRBJ2-7 | TRBV6-1 | CASNSPRAGLSYEQYF
TRBJ1-2 | TRBV12-3/TRBV12-4 | CASRGTGVGGYTF
TRBJ2-3 | TRBV12-3/TRBV12-4 | CASTIAGGRTDTQYF
TRBJ2-7 | TRBV25-1 | CASRGQGANEQYF
TRBJ2-1 | TRBV28 | CASRRQSLSYNEQFF
TRBJ2-3 | TRBV24-1 | CATSDLGGGTDTQYF
TRBJ2-1 | TRBV5-8 | CASSLDRAGSQFF
TRBJ2-1 | TRBV2 | CATREGLYNEQFF
TRBJ2-6 | TRBV12-3/TRBV12-4 | CASSLDRGITLSGANVLTF
TRBJ2-1 | TRBV10-3 | CAISHPVPGPREQFF
TRBJ2-3 | TRBV20-1 | CSAREASGSVADTQYF
TRBJ2-1 | TRBV12-3/TRBV12-4 | CASSTGEHGDNEQFF
TRBJ1-2 | TRBV20-1 | CSASGLPGGYTF
TRBJ2-4 | TRBV12-3/TRBV12-4 | CASSPHQDSLAKNIQYF
TRBJ2-1 | TRBV24-1 | CATSDPVLGEQFF
TRBJ1-5 | TRBV6-1 | CAGNDGSNQPQHF
TRBJ2-3 | TRBV7-8 | CASSLRFGGGDTQYF
TRBJ2-2 | TRBV7-9 | CASSPAAGANTGELFF
TRBJ2-7 | TRBV29-1 | CSGVTGLSEQYF
TRBJ1-1 | TRBV18 | CASSPQNTISNTEAFF
TRBJ2-3 | TRBV20-1 | CSVLGGAYTDTQYF
TRBJ1-1 | TRBV29-1 | CSAKQGRGAEAFF
TRBJ2-7 | TRBV5-6 | CASSGGLAGMYEQYF
TRBJ2-5 | TRBV20-1 | CSAARQGAETQYF
TRBJ2-1 | TRBV3-1 | CASSRSAVGNEQFF
TRBJ2-1 | TRBV20-1 | CSASPRLAGGYNEQFF
TRBJ2-7 | TRBV12-3/TRBV12-4 | CASSRQAYEQYF
TRBJ2-1 | TRBV3-1 | CASSSTPFSYNEQFF
TRBJ1-1 | TRBV30 | CASEDRDRVYTEAFF
TRBJ2-6 | TRBV19 | CASSVPTGSGANVLTF
TRBJ2-1 | TRBV7-6 | CASSSGLAGARQFF
TRBJ1-6 | TRBV5-1 | CASSFNPGTGASPLHF
TRBJ1-3 | TRBV12-3/TRBV12-4 | CASVGIGNTIYF
TRBJ1-6 | TRBV4-2 | CASSQDGSRGITLHF
TRBJ2-4 | TRBV5-5 | CASSLRPTGGNIQYF
TRBJ1-1 | TRBV5-5 | CASSPKVNTEAFF